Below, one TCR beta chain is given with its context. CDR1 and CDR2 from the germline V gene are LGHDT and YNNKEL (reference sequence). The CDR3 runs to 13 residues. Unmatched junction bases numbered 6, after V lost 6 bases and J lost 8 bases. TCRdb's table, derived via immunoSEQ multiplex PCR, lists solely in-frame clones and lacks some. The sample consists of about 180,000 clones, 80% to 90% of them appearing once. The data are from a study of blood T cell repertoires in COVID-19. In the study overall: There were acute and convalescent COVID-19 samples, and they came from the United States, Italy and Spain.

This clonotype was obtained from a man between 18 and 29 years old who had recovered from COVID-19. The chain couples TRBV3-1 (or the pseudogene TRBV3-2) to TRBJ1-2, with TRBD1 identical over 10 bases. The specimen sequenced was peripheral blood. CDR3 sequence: CASSSDRGEGYTF. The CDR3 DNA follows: TGTGCCAGCAGTTCGGACAGGGGGGAAGGCTACACCTTC.